Below are 17 T cell receptor beta chains sequenced from a single sample in a study of cytomegalovirus exposure and HLA in healthy donors. The PCR employed 60 Vbeta primers together with 13 Jbeta primers. TCRdb's table, derived via immunoSEQ multiplex PCR, lists solely in-frame clones and lacks some. Here the sample spans 100,000 to 150,000 clones, 77% being singletons. Sequencing input: PBMCs. The receptors derive from a man between 18 and 29 years old in good health and CMV-seropositive.

The sample holds a few counts of this clone. The gene calls are TRBV21-1 and TRBJ2-1; the table assigns TRBD1, which was not confirmed against the DNA. TRBV21-1 is designated a pseudogene. The CDR3 covers 16 residues. The CDR3 loop is CASRDTGATVDNEQFF. The DNA of the CDR3 is TGTGCCAGCAGAGACACAGGGGCTACCGTGGACAATGAGCAGTTCTTC.

CDR3 sequence reads: CASSLVAGGITEAFF. CDR3 DNA sequence: TGTGCCAGCAGCTTAGTGGCAGGGGGCATCACTGAAGCTTTCTTT. The chain employs TRBV7-2 and TRBJ1-1, with 8 bases fitting TRBD1. The CDR3 totals 15 residues. With V trimmed by 1 base and J by 4 bases, 5 bases remained unmatched. Germline CDR1 is SGHTA and CDR2 is FQGNSA.

The rearrangement links TRBV18 to TRBJ1-1, with 8 bases aligning to TRBD1. In germline, CDR1 is KGHSH, CDR2 LQKENI. This CDR3 contains 14 residues. V was clipped by 6 bases and J by 3 bases; unmatched bases: 6. CDR3 coding DNA: TGTGCCAGCTCTCAACAGGGGGGGTACACTGAAGCTTTCTTT. Translating gives CASSQQGGYTEAFF.

CDR3 DNA sequence: TGCGCCAGCAGCCAAACCGGGACAGGGTACTCCAATGAGCAGTTCTTC. This encodes CASSQTGTGYSNEQFF. The genes are TRBV4-1 and TRBJ2-1; 9 nucleotides match TRBD1. The germline CDR1 and CDR2 sequences are MGHRA and YSYEKL. The length of the CDR3 is 16 residues. Unmatched junction bases numbered 8, after V lost 2 bases and J lost 6 bases.

V gene TRBV6-4 combines with J gene TRBJ2-1; TRBD2 might be the D (5 bases). Trimming stripped 0 bases from V and 6 bases from J, with 9 bases between. Germline V lookup: CDR1 MRHNA, CDR2 SNTAGT. The CDR3 has 14 amino acids. DNA for the CDR3: TGTGCCAGCAGTGACTCGGACTCACTCAATGAGCAGTTCTTC. Translation: CASSDSDSLNEQFF.

This chain connects TRBV5-1 to TRBJ1-4; D is perhaps TRBD1 (6 bases). Trimming shortened V by 3 bases and J by 1 base, and 13 bases separated the two germline ends. Per germline, CDR1 SGHRS and CDR2 YFSETQ. The CDR3 totals 16 residues. The CDR3 reads CASSSTGSLTNEKLFF. In DNA form, the CDR3 reads TGCGCCAGCAGCTCCACAGGGAGTTTAACTAATGAAAAACTGTTTTTT.

For this clone: The junction departs from the called germline gene at one end, perhaps through a read error. V and J are TRBV7-7 and TRBJ2-3, with no clear D. CDR3 size: 13 residues. The germline V gene encodes CDR1 SSHAT and CDR2 FNYEAQ (reference sequence). CDR3 protein: CASSLMWLDTQYF. DNA of the CDR3: TGTGCTAGCAGCTTGATGTGGCTAGATACGCAGTATTTT.

The chain uses TRBV7-6 and TRBJ2-7; a weak D match, TRBD2 (5 bases). The germline V gene encodes CDR1 SGHVS and CDR2 FNYEAQ. The CDR3 has 15 residues. Trimming removed 5 bases at V and 1 base at J, with 15 bases between. For the CDR3, the DNA is TGTGCCAGCAGCCTCAAAGGAGGATTTTCCTACGAGCAGTACTTC. It yields the protein CASSLKGGFSYEQYF.

This clone has a single count. The genes are TRBV5-4 and TRBJ1-5; maybe TRBD1 (6 bases). The CDR3 length is 13 residues. V lost 5 bases and J 6 bases, leaving 12 bases between the germline ends. Germline CDR1 is SGHNT and CDR2 is YYREEE (reference sequence). The CDR3 DNA follows: TGTGCCAGCAGTTCAGGGGTCGGTCAGCCCCAGCATTTT. Translating it yields CASSSGVGQPQHF.

The chain combines TRBV10-3 with TRBJ1-4; 7 positions agree with TRBD1. CDR1 and CDR2 from the germline V gene are ENHRY and SYGVKD. The CDR3 is made up of 18 amino acids. J lost 3 bases, V lost 0 bases, and 10 bases had no gene match. The CDR3, as DNA: TGTGCCATCAGTGAGTCGATTCTAGGGGGCAAAGCTAATGAAAAACTGTTTTTT. Protein: CAISESILGGKANEKLFF.

V gene TRBV19 combines with J gene TRBJ2-3, with TRBD2 matching over 14 bases. Losses at the gene ends were 4 bases for V and 4 bases for J; bases not matched to a gene: 7. The germline CDR1 and CDR2 sequences are LNHDA and SQIVND (reference sequence). This CDR3 is built from 17 residues. The CDR3 DNA reads TGTGCCAGTAGTAGTTCGCGACTAGCGGGAGGGGCAGATACGCAGTATTTT. It encodes CASSSSRLAGGADTQYF. Drawing the rest from reference TRBV19 and TRBJ2-3, the complete variable domain is DGGITQSPKYLFRKEGQNVTLSCEQNLNHDAMYWYRQDPGQGLRLIYYSQIVNDFQKGDIAEGYSVSREKKESFPLTVTSAQKNPTAFYLCASSSSRLAGGADTQYFGPGTRLTVL.

V and J are TRBV7-6 and TRBJ2-7; 10 bases map to TRBD1. With V trimmed by 4 bases and J by 2 bases, 2 bases remained unmatched. Germline-derived CDR1 and CDR2 are SGHVS and FNYEAQ. The CDR3 has 14 amino acids. The CDR3 reads CASSSGTGAYEQYF. CDR3 bases: TGTGCCAGCAGCTCCGGGACAGGGGCCTACGAGCAGTACTTC.

This clone was counted once. V usage is TRBV14 and J usage is TRBJ1-2; maybe TRBD1 (5 bases). Trimming stripped 1 base from V and 12 bases from J, with 12 bases between. The CDR3 spans 12 residues. Per the germline V gene, CDR1 is SGHDN and CDR2 is FVKESK. CDR3 region: CASSQGWGDDTF. The CDR3 bases are TGTGCCAGCAGCCAAGGTTGGGGGGATGACACCTTC.

The chain combines TRBV5-1 with TRBJ2-7; D gene unclear. V dropped 0 bases and J dropped 5 bases, with 15 bases sitting between them. CDR1 and CDR2 (germline): SGHRS, YFSETQ. This CDR3 spans 15 amino acids. CDR3 protein: CASSLAEVASHEQYF. Written as DNA, the CDR3 is TGCGCCAGCAGCTTGGCCGAGGTAGCTTCCCACGAGCAGTACTTC.

This rearrangement joins TRBV19 to TRBJ1-6; weak D call: TRBD1 (5 bases). CDR3 length equals 16 residues. Germline lookup yields CDR1 LNHDA and CDR2 SQIVND (reference sequence). Trimming shortened V by 5 bases and J by 7 bases, and 18 bases separated the two germline ends. The CDR3 here is CASSYPAGSGNSPLHF. The CDR3 region has the DNA TGTGCCAGTAGTTACCCCGCAGGGTCTGGCAATTCACCCCTCCACTTT.

V gene TRBV15 combines with J gene TRBJ1-5, with a possible D match to TRBD1 (6 bases). V was clipped by 2 bases and J by 0 bases, with 17 bases between them. The germline V gene has CDR1 LNHNV and CDR2 YYDKDF (reference sequence). This CDR3 comprises 18 residues. The CDR3 protein is CATSRNRDTQYSNQPQHF. In nucleotides, the CDR3 is TGTGCCACCAGCAGAAACCGGGACACTCAGTATAGCAATCAGCCCCAGCATTTT.

The V call is TRBV5-1, the J call TRBJ2-7, with 9 bases identical to TRBD1. CDR3 length: 13 amino acids. In germline, CDR1 is SGHRS, CDR2 YFSETQ. The trim removed 2 bases at V and 6 bases at J, leaving 3 bases unmatched. DNA of the CDR3: TGCGCCAGCAGCTTACTACAGGGGGCCGAGCAGTACTTC. This encodes CASSLLQGAEQYF. Variable domain in full (rest from reference TRBV5-1 and TRBJ2-7): KAGVTQTPRYLIKTRGQQVTLSCSPISGHRSVSWYQQTPGQGLQFLFEYFSETQRNKGNFPGRFSGRQFSNSRSEMNVSTLELGDSALYLCASSLLQGAEQYFGPGTRLTVT.